These T cell receptor beta chains were read from a single sample in a study of T-cell reconstitution after alpha-beta-depleted transplantation in children. TCRdb used MiXCR to reprocess the PCR reads, holding one entry per CDR3 protein. The table includes 250,000 to 400,000 distinct CDR3 sequences, more than 20% detected once. The material sequenced was PBMCs, mostly from graft donor cells, taken 180 days after TCRalphabeta/CD19-depleted stem cell transplant. The source of these receptors is a male patient between 10 and 17 years old who had a stem cell transplant for acute lymphoblastic leukemia, so the T cells may come from the graft donor. The CDR3 runs from the conserved cysteine through the conserved F or W. A D gene is named only where the DNA matches it firmly.

j_call v_call d_call cdr3_aa
TRBJ2-7 TRBV5-1 TRBD2 CASSLRPGLAGKVYEQYF
TRBJ1-6 TRBV20-1 NA CSAPRTSGGPLHF
TRBJ1-4 TRBV28 NA CASSLGGWDEKLFF
TRBJ1-1 TRBV7-9 NA CDSSLAQGFMNTEAFF
TRBJ1-1 TRBV9 NA CASSELDRIAAPEAFF
TRBJ2-1 TRBV12-3/TRBV12-4 NA CASSLDYGEQFF
TRBJ2-1 TRBV27 TRBD1 CASSLRWTGSYNEQFF
TRBJ2-7 TRBV5-1 TRBD2 CASRETSGRGGGSAYEQYF
TRBJ1-2 TRBV12-3/TRBV12-4 TRBD1 CASSLAPLQGGGYGYTF
TRBJ2-5 TRBV7-9 NA CATADRGSQETQYF
TRBJ2-7 TRBV7-9 NA CSVIGAYEQYF
TRBJ2-7 TRBV4-1 NA CASSPERGGIRTYEQYF
TRBJ2-7 TRBV20-1 TRBD1 CSASGDRAHYEQYF
TRBJ1-2 TRBV20-1 NA CSARDRHGNYGYTF
TRBJ2-7 TRBV21-1 NA CASSKASDYEQYF
TRBJ2-7 TRBV4-1 NA CASSQGALSYEQYF
TRBJ1-3 TRBV6-5 NA CASSYHAGKSGNTIYF
TRBJ2-3 TRBV29-1 NA CSVDANSTDTQYF
TRBJ2-2 TRBV6-1 TRBD2 CASRAEAQGLAGSTGELFF
TRBJ2-7 TRBV10-3 NA CAIRLLAESYEQYF
TRBJ2-5 TRBV7-9 TRBD2 CASSWWESGSETQYF
TRBJ2-1 TRBV4-2 TRBD2 CASSRSTSGYNEQFF
TRBJ2-1 TRBV3-1 NA CASSLTGSYNEQFF
TRBJ2-5 TRBV29-1 NA CSVIRVRETQYF
TRBJ2-5 TRBV5-1 NA CASSLGGPGETQYF
TRBJ1-5 TRBV10-3 NA CAISEGYNQPQHF
TRBJ2-1 TRBV7-2 TRBD2 CASSMTSGILQFF
TRBJ2-5 TRBV3-1 NA CASSQEGEILRHQETQYF
TRBJ2-7 TRBV20-1 NA CSARDFTYEQYF
TRBJ2-2 TRBV20-1 NA CSVRRRGVNTGELFF
TRBJ2-7 TRBV12-3/TRBV12-4 TRBD2 CATSAGGSTGQYF
TRBJ2-5 TRBV7-7 NA CASSSYTNQETQYF
TRBJ2-5 TRBV20-1 TRBD2 CSSPPSGRRETQYF
TRBJ2-3 TRBV20-1 TRBD1 CSARGLDRGLADTQYF
TRBJ2-5 TRBV7-6 NA CASSFPGIEETQYF
TRBJ2-2 TRBV2 TRBD2 CASSEEQRGLWTGELFF
TRBJ1-2 TRBV7-9 NA CASSLAARQDYGYTF
TRBJ2-7 TRBV11-2 TRBD1 CASSLTGTADYEQYF
TRBJ1-1 TRBV5-5 NA CASSLVGDGAFF
TRBJ2-5 TRBV4-1 TRBD1 CASSQLRGLGETQYF
TRBJ2-3 TRBV2 TRBD2 CASSESSGRADTQYF
TRBJ1-5 TRBV20-1 NA CSASDSSNQPQHF
TRBJ1-5 TRBV20-1 NA CSASANYQPQHF
TRBJ2-7 TRBV5-1 NA CASSLSGPSYHEQYF
TRBJ2-1 TRBV24-1 NA CATGEGRAEQFF
TRBJ2-1 TRBV4-2 TRBD2 CASSQAGLAGFEFF
TRBJ2-5 TRBV4-2 TRBD2 CASSRLYSGAPQETQYF
TRBJ2-7 TRBV6-2/TRBV6-3 TRBD1 CASSYLRDRLEQYF
TRBJ2-5 TRBV7-7 TRBD2 CASSPGLAESGAQYF
TRBJ2-1 TRBV11-3 TRBD2 CASSQRTSNEQFF
TRBJ2-7 TRBV7-3 TRBD2 CASGFVRAGGTYEQYF
TRBJ2-1 TRBV7-8 TRBD2 CASSLGGRSGRSEEQFF
TRBJ2-7 TRBV5-1 NA CASSWNAGELYEQYF